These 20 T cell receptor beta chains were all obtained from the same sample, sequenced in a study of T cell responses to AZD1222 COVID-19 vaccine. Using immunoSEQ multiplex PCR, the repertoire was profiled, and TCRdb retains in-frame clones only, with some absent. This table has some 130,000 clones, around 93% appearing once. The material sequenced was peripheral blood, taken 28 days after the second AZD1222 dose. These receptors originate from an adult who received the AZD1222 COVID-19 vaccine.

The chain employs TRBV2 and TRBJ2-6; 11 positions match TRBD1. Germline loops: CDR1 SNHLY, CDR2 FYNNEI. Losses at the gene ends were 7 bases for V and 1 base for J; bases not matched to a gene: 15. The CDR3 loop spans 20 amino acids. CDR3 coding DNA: TGTGCCAGCACCGGACCGCTTACGGACAGGGGGCTGTCTGGGGCCAACGTCCTGACTTTC. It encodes CASTGPLTDRGLSGANVLTF.

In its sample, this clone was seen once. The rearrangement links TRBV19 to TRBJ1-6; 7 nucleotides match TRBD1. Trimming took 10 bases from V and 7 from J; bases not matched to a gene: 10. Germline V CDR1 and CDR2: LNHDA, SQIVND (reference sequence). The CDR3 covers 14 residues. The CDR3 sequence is CATRRDRHNSPLHF. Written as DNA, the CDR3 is TGTGCCACCAGGCGGGACAGACACAATTCACCCCTCCACTTT.

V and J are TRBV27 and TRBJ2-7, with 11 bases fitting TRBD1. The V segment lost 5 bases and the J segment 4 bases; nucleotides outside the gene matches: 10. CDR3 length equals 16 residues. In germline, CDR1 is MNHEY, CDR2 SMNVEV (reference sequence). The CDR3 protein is CASSPPDRGQRYEQYF. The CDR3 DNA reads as TGTGCCAGCAGTCCCCCGGACAGGGGGCAACGTTACGAGCAGTACTTC.

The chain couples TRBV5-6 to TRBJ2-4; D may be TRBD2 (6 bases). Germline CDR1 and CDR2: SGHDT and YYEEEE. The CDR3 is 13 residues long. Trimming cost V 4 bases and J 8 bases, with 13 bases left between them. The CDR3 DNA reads TGTGCCAGCAGCCAGGACCAGCGGGACATTCAGTACTTC. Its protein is CASSQDQRDIQYF. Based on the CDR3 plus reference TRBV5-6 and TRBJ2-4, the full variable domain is DAGVTQSPTHLIKTRGQQVTLRCSPKSGHDTVSWYQQALGQGPQFIFQYYEEEERQRGNFPDRFSGHQFPNYSSELNVNALLLGDSALYLCASSQDQRDIQYFGAGTRLSVL.

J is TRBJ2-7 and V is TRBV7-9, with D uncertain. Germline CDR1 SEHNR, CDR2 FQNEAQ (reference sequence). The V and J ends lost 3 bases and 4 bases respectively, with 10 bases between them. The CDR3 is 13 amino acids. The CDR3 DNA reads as TGTGCCAGCAGCTTGGGCCTGGAGTACGAGCAGTACTTC. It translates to CASSLGLEYEQYF.

The CDR3 nucleotides read TGCAGCGTCCCATCAGAAGCGGGACAGAATTATAATGAGCAGTTCTTC. Protein product: CSVPSEAGQNYNEQFF. V is TRBV29-1 and J is TRBJ2-1; D may match TRBD1 or TRBD2 (7 bases each). Germline V gene sequence: CDR1 SQVTM, CDR2 ANQGSEA. The CDR3 totals 16 residues. The ends were cut back, 6 bases at V and 7 bases at J, with 25 bases in the middle.

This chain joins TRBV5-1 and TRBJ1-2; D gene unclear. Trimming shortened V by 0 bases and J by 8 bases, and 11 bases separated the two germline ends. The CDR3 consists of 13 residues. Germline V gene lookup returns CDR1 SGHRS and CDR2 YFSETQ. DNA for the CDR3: TGCGCCAGCAGCTTGGTCATTGGGGAAGGCTACACCTTC. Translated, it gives CASSLVIGEGYTF.

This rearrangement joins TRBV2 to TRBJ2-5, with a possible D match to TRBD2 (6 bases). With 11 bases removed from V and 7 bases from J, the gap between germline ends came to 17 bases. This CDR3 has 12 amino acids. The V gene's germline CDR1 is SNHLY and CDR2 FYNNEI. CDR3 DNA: TGTGCCGGTAGACTAGTTTTAGGGACCCAGTACTTC. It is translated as CAGRLVLGTQYF.

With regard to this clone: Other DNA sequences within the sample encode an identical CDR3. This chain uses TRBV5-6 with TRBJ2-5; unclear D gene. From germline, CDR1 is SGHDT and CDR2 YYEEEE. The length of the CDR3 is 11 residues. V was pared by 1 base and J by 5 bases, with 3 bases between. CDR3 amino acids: CASSLSETQYF. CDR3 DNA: TGTGCCAGCAGCTTGAGTGAGACCCAGTACTTC.

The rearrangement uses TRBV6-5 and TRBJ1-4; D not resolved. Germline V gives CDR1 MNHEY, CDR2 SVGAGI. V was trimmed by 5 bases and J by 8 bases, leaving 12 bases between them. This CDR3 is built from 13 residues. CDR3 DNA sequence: TGTGCCAGCAGTAGGAGTAGGTGGGAAAAACTGTTTTTT. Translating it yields CASSRSRWEKLFF.

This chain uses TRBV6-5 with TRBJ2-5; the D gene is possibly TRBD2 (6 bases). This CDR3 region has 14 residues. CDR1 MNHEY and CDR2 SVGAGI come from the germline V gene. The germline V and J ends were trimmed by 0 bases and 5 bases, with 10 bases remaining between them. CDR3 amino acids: CASSYSTGGETQYF. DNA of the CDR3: TGTGCCAGCAGTTACTCGACCGGGGGTGAGACCCAGTACTTC.

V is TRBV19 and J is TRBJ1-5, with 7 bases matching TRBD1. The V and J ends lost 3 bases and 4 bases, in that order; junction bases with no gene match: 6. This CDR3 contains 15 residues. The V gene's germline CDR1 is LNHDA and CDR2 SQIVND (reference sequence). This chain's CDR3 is CASSIWDSGNQPQHF. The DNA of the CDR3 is TGTGCCAGTAGTATTTGGGACAGTGGAAATCAGCCCCAGCATTTT.

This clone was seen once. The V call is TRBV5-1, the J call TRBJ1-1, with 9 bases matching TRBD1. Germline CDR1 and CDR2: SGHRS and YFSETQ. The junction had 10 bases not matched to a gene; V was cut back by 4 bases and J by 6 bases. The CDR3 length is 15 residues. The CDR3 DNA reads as TGCGCCAGCAGCAACTCCGGGACAGGGTCCGCTGAAGCTTTCTTT. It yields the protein CASSNSGTGSAEAFF. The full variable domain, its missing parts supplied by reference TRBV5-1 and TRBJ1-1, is KAGVTQTPRYLIKTRGQQVTLSCSPISGHRSVSWYQQTPGQGLQFLFEYFSETQRNKGNFPGRFSGRQFSNSRSEMNVSTLELGDSALYLCASSNSGTGSAEAFFGQGTRLTVV.

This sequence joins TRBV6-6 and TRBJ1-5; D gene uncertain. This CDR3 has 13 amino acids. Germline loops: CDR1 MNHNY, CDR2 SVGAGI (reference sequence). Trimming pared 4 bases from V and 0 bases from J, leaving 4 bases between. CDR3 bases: TGTGCCAGCAGTTCCAATAGCAATCAGCCCCAGCATTTT. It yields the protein CASSSNSNQPQHF.

The DNA of the CDR3 is TGTGCCAGCAGCGAAAGCATCTGGGAGTCGCATTTT. It translates to CASSESIWESHF. The gene calls are TRBV6-2 or TRBV6-3 and TRBJ1-5; D is ambiguous. The CDR3 extends over 12 amino acids. Germline CDR1 and CDR2: MNHEY and SVGEGT. The ends were cut back, 6 bases at V and 15 bases at J, with 18 bases in the middle.

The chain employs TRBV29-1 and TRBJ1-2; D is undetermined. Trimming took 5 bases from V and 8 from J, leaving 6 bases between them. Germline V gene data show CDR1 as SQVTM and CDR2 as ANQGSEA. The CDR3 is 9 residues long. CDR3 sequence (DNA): TGCAGCGTTCATGAAGGCTACACCTTC. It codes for CSVHEGYTF.

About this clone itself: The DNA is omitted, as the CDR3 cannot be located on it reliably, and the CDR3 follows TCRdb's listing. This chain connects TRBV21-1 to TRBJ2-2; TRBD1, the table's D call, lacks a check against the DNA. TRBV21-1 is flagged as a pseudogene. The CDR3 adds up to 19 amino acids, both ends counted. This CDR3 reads CASSKPILVGLGAAGELFF.

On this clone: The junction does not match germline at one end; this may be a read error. The CDR3 DNA follows: TGTGCTAGCAGCATTGGGACTAGCGGGGAAGAGACCCAGTACTTC. This gives the protein CASSIGTSGEETQYF. The chain employs TRBV7-7 and TRBJ2-5; 13 bases map to TRBD2. The germline V gene has CDR1 SSHAT and CDR2 FNYEAQ (reference sequence). There are 15 residues in the CDR3.

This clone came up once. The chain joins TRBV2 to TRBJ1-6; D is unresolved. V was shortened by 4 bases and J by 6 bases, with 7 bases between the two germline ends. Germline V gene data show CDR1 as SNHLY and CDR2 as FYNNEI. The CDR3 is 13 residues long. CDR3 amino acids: CASSVDLNSPLHF. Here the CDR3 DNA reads TGTGCCAGCAGTGTTGACCTTAATTCACCCCTCCACTTT. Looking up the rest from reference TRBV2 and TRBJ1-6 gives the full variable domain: EPEVTQTPSHQVTQMGQEVILRCVPISNHLYFYWYRQILGQKVEFLVSFYNNEISEKSEIFDDQFSVERPDGSNFTLKIRSTKLEDSAMYFCASSVDLNSPLHFGNGTRLTVT.

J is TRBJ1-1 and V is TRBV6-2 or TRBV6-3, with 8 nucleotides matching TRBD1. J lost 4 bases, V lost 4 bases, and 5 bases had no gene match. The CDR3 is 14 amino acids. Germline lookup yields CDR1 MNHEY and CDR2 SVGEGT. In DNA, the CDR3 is TGTGCCAGCAGTTGGAGAACAGGGGGCACTGAAGCTTTCTTT. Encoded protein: CASSWRTGGTEAFF.